The rows below give T cell receptor beta chains drawn from one sample of a study of shared clonotypes between healthy human individuals. The repertoire was sequenced with immunoSEQ multiplex PCR; TCRdb's copy has only in-frame clones and lacks some. Here the sample spans about a million clones, about 80% being singletons. Sequenced: memory CD4+ T cells from PBMCs. Source of these receptors: a man between 18 and 35 years old in good health. Some clones in this sample may be carry-over from other donors' samples. CDR3s include the opening cysteine and the closing phenylalanine or tryptophan.

TRBV5-4 CASSLAGTSKQTQYF
TRBV5-4 CASSPYSTGVYGYTF
TRBV7-8 CASSPRTGGLLGTDTQYF
TRBV7-3 CASRPGTSGSRGYYNEQFF
TRBV4-3 CASSQVRGRDTDTQYF
TRBV11-2 CASSLGTSGNNEQFF
TRBV7-9 CASSRSSGATYEQYF
TRBV10-2 CASSEQGTEQFF
TRBV15 CATSRGTGPYEQYF
TRBV19 CASSIGLGRECEQFF
TRBV15 CATGAWGVTEALF
TRBV28 CASTSGYEQYF
TRBV5-1 CASSLRSGGARREETQYF
TRBV14 CASSRDRGAGANVLTF
TRBV7-9 CASSSGTGASGNTIYF
TRBV7-3 CASGLTDTQYF
TRBV7-3 CASSLNVAGGPGEQFF
TRBV7-9 CASSLSHGIGTF
TRBV6-5 CASNWGGNTDTQYF
TRBV4-1 CASSQSDSSSGNTIYF
TRBV5-4 CASSTDPLAGSYNEQFF
TRBV18 CASSPARTGLQPQHF
TRBV14 CASSQLAGALNEQFF
TRBV7-6 CASSLGNRDIQYF
TRBV5-4 CASSWDRGPGNTIYF
TRBV6-6 CASTPAHEKLFF
TRBV15 CATSRDLIGQGTYEQYF
TRBV5-4 CASSFTSGSYEQYF
TRBV27 CASSLRTGGKNTEAFF
TRBV27 CASRRTYDMGYTF
TRBV18 CASSPVGSDTDTQYF
TRBV7-3 CASSLGAWETQYF
TRBV19 CASSIVRATSGRSNEQFF
TRBV7-9 CASSDRGRTSGSDEQFF
TRBV5-1 CASSLGLAGGPTDTQYF
TRBV11-2 CASRRGTGVNTQYF
TRBV7-8 CASSPLGETQYF
TRBV5-6 CASSLGARGISGNTIYF
TRBV29-1 CSVSRARLENDGYTF
TRBV30 CAWNRQGSNYGYTF
TRBV4-1 CASSQEAGGDYEQYF
TRBV7-2 CASSWESSSSYEQYF
TRBV11-2 CASSFEGLSHPQEQFF
TRBV7-2 CAVGTAGARAFF
TRBV7-2 CASSLGPTNYGYTF
TRBV2 CASRDRDYRSEKLFF
TRBV19 CASSIGDRGEWQYF
TRBV30 CAWSVGGGTETQYF
TRBV18 CASSPDSEGYTF
TRBV4-1 CASSPRGRELGTQYF
TRBV10-1 CATGTGTYF
TRBV5-1 CASSSWGITERYF
TRBV7-3 CASSYQTGGTSGANVLTF